The source of this T cell receptor beta chain is a study of CD8+ T cells in alopecia areata. Overall study findings and caveats: In lesional scalp, particularly from alopecia totalis/universalis, clonality was higher than in normal scalp.

About 5 patients' CD4+ populations were sorted into CD25+CD127- cells. A FACSAria was used to sort CD4+ and CD8+ T cells. These cells came from PBMCs. In regard to this clone: Its target is unknown.

Investigators isolated RNA and reverse transcribed it into cDNA to act as the sequencing template. The data were produced by immunoSEQ multiplex PCR, yet TCRdb's version contains in-frame clones alone and is incomplete. The sample has just over 20,000 clones; roughly 60% are singletons. V was shortened by 2 bases and J by 6 bases, with 14 bases between the two germline ends. The germline CDR1 and CDR2 sequences are LGHNA and YSLEER. The CDR3 length is 15 residues. This chain uses TRBV4-3 with TRBJ2-1; D possibly matches TRBD1 or TRBD2 (5 bases each). The sequence was collected from a human donor with alopecia areata. What was sequenced was CD4+ Tregs sorted from blood. CDR3 DNA sequence: TGCGCCAGCAGCCAAATACCGGGGCCGGGCAATGAGCAGTTCTTC. It translates to CASSQIPGPGNEQFF.